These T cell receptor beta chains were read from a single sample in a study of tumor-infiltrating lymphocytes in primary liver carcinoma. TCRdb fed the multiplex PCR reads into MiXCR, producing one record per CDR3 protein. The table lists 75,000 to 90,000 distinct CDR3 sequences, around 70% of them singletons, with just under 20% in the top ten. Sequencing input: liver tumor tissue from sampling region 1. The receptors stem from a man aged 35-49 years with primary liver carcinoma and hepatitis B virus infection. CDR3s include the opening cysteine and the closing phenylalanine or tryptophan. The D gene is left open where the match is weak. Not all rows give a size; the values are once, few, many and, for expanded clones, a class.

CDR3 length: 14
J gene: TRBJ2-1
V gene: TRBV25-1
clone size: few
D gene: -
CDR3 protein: CASSEGAGYNEQFF
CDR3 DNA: TGTGCCAGCAGTGAAGGGGCAGGGTACAATGAGCAGTTCTTC

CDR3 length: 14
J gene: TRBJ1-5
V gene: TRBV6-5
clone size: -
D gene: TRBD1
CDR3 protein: CASTSGQGNQPQHF
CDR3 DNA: TGTGCCAGCACTTCTGGACAGGGCAATCAACCCCAGCATTTT

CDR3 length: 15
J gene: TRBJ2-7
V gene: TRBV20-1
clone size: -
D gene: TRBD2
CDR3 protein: CSVRDELAGDYEQYF
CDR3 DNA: TGCAGTGTTAGAGATGAACTAGCGGGAGACTACGAGCAGTACTTC

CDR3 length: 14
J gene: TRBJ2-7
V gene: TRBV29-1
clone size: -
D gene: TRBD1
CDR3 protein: CSVARDRDFYEHYF
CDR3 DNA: TGCAGCGTTGCTAGGGACAGAGATTTCTACGAGCACTACTTC

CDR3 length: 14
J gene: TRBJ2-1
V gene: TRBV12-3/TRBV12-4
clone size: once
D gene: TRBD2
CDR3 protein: CTSSPGTSGSKQFF
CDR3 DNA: TGTACCAGCAGTCCCGGGACTAGCGGGAGTAAGCAGTTCTTC

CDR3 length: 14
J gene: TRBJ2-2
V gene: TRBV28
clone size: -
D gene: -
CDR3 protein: CASLGGQGARGLFF
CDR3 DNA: TGTGCCAGCCTCGGGGGGCAGGGAGCCAGGGGGCTGTTTTTT

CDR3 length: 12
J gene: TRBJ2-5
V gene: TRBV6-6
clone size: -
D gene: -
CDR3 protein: CASGPVHETQYF
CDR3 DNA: TGTGCCAGCGGTCCGGTCCATGAGACCCAGTACTTC

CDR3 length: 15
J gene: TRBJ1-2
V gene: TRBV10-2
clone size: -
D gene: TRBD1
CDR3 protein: CASSDCTGGLVGYTF
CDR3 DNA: TGCGCCAGTAGTGATTGTACAGGGGGCCTCGTTGGCTACACCTTC

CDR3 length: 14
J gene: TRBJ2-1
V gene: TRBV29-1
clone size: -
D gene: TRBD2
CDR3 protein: CSVDGYSGMDERFF
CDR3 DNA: TGCAGCGTTGATGGGTATAGCGGGATGGATGAGCGGTTCTTC

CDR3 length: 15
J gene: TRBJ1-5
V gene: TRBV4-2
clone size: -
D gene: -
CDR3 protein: CASSHNSDSNQPHHF
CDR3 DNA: TGTGCCAGCAGTCACAACAGTGATAGCAATCAGCCCCACCATTTT

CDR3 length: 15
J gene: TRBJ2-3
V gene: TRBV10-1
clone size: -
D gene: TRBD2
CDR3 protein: CASSPASGGTDMQYF
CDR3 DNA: TGTGCCAGCTCTCCAGCTAGCGGGGGCACAGATATGCAGTATTTT

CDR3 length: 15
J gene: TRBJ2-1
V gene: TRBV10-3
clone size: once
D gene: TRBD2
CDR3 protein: CAIMTGTSGSDEQFF
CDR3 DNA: TGTGCCATCATGACCGGGACTAGCGGGAGTGATGAGCAGTTCTTC

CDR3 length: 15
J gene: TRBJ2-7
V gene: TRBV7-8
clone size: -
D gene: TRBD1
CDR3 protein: CASSSGQGIQYEQYF
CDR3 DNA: TGTGCCAGCAGCTCTGGACAGGGGATTCAGTACGAGCAGTACTTC

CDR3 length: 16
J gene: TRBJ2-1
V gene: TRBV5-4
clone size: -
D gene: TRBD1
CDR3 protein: CVSSRQGATSYNEQFF
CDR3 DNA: TGTGTCAGTAGCCGACAGGGGGCCACCTCCTACAATGAGCAGTTCTTC

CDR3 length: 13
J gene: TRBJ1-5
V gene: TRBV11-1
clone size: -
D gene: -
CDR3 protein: CASSTGPDQPQHF
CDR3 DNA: TGTGCCAGCAGCACCGGACCAGATCAACCCCAGCATTTT

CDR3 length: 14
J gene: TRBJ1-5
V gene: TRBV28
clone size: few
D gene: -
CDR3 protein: CASESGNANQPQHF
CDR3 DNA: TGTGCCAGTGAGTCAGGGAACGCCAATCAGCCCCAGCATTTT

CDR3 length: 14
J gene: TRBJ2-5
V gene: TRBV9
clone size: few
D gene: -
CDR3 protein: CASSLRTEGETQYF
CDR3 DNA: TGTGCCAGCAGCCTCCGGACAGAAGGGGAGACCCAGTACTTC

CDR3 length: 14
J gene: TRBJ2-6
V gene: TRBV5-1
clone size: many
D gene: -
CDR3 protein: CASSWDSGANVLTF
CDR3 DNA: TGCGCCAGCAGCTGGGACTCTGGGGCCAACGTCCTGACTTTC

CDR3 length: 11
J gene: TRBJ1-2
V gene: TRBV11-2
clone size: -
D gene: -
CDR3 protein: CAVISSYGYTF
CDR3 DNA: TGTGCCGTAATAAGCTCCTATGGCTACACCTTC

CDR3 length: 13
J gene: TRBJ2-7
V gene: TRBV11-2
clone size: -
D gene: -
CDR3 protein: CTSSISEQASQYF
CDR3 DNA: TGTACCAGCAGCATAAGTGAGCAAGCGTCGCAGTACTTC

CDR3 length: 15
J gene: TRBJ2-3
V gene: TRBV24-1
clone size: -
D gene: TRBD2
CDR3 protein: CATSDTGGLGDTQYF
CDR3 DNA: TGTGCCACCAGTGACACGGGAGGCCTTGGAGATACGCAGTATTTT

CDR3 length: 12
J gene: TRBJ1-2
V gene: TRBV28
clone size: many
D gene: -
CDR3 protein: CASSLQGYGYTF
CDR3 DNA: TGTGCCAGCAGTTTACAGGGCTATGGCTACACCTTC

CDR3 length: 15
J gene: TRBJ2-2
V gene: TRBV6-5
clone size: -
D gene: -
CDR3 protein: CASRYAVYGTGEPFF
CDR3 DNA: TGTGCCAGCAGATACGCAGTGTACGGCACCGGGGAGCCGTTTTTT

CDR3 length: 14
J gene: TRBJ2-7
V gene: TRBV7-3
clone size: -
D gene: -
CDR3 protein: CASSLGPRLGEQYF
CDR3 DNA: TGTGCCAGCAGCTTAGGGCCCCGTCTAGGAGAGCAGTACTTC

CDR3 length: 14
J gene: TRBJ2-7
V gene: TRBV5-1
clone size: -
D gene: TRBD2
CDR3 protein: CATATLAGASEQYF
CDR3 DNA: TGCGCCACCGCAACGCTGGCGGGAGCTTCAGAGCAGTACTTC

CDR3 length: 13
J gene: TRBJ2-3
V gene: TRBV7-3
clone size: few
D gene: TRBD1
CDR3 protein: CASSMDRADTQYF
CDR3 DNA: TGTGCCAGCAGCATGGACAGGGCAGATACGCAGTATTTT

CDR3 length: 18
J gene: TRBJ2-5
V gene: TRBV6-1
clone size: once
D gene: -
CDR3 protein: CASSEELGRAAVKETQYF
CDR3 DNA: TGTGCCAGCAGTGAAGAATTGGGGCGAGCCGCCGTGAAGGAGACCCAGTACTTC

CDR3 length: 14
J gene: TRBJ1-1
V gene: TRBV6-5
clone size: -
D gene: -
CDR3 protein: CARSYSPGNTKALF
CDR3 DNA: TGTGCCAGGAGTTACTCGCCGGGGAACACTAAAGCTTTATTT

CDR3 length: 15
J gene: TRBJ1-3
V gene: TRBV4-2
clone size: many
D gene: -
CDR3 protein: CASSQDGGSGNTIYF
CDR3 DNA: TGTGCCAGCAGCCAAGATGGGGGCTCTGGAAACACCATATATTTT

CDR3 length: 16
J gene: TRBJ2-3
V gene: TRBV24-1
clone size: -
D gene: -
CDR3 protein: CVTSDPGGRLTDTQYF
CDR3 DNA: TGTGTCACCAGTGACCCCGGCGGCAGATTAACAGATACGCAGTATTTT

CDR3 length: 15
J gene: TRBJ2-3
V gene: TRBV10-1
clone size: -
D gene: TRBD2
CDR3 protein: CASSPASGGTGTQYF
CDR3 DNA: TGTGCCAGCTCTCCAGCTAGCGGGGGCACAGGTACGCAGTATTTT